This T cell receptor (beta chain) originates from a study of T cell responses to AZD1222 COVID-19 vaccine. Broader study findings: Clonal diversity was possibly underestimated, and white British individuals and females predominated among donors. Sampling captured repertoires only after the peak T cell response.

Turning to this clone: Antigen: not known.

CDR3 size: 17 residues. V lost 2 bases and J lost 5; bases outside the gene matches: 10. CDR1 is SGHTA, CDR2 FQGNSA, per germline. Measured with immunoSEQ multiplex PCR; TCRdb has only the in-frame clones, and not every one. The data show around 88,000 clones, around 88% seen once. The chain carries TRBV7-2 and TRBJ1-2; 11 nucleotides match TRBD1. The sequence was obtained from an adult in good health. Sequenced here: peripheral blood, sampled on day 0 of MenACWY control vaccination. CDR3 amino acids: CASSLSGRTGGGYGYTF. CDR3 sequence (DNA): TGTGCCAGCAGCTTAAGCGGAAGGACAGGGGGCGGGTATGGCTACACCTTC.